Listed here are 4 T cell receptor beta chains from one sample, sequenced in a study of shared clonotypes between healthy human individuals. Generated by immunoSEQ multiplex PCR, the TCRdb table keeps only in-frame clones and is missing some. This sample has about 700,000 clones; roughly 94% occur once, and the top ten carry 24%. CD45RO-negative cells were positively selected for CCR7, leaving out terminally differentiated effector memory CD45RA+ cells. The sample consisted of naive CD8+ T cells sorted from blood. These receptors all stem from a man aged 30 to 39 in good health.

The chain uses TRBV7-9 and TRBJ2-7; 9 nucleotides agree with TRBD2. The CDR3 covers 15 residues. The trim removed 5 bases at V and 4 bases at J, leaving 9 bases unmatched. Looked up from germline, CDR1 is SEHNR and CDR2 is FQNEAQ (reference sequence). The chain's CDR3 is CASSRMTSGKYEQYF. CDR3 DNA sequence: TGTGCCAGCAGCCGTATGACTAGCGGAAAATACGAGCAGTACTTC.

The gene calls are TRBV5-1 and TRBJ2-7; D remains ambiguous. The germline V and J ends were trimmed by 1 base and 0 bases, with 8 bases remaining between them. This CDR3 has 14 residues. Germline V CDR1 and CDR2: SGHRS, YFSETQ. In DNA, the CDR3 is TGCGCCAGCAGCTTGTCTTGGGACTCCTACGAGCAGTACTTC. As protein: CASSLSWDSYEQYF.

Only one count was recorded for this clone. The chain joins TRBV4-3 to TRBJ1-2; no clear D. The length of the CDR3 is 15 residues. Trimming took off 0 bases at V and 2 bases at J, with 10 bases between the two ends. Germline CDR1 and CDR2: LGHNA and YSLEER. CDR3 region: CASSQEYSENYGYTF. The CDR3 nucleotides are TGCGCCAGCAGCCAAGAATATTCGGAGAACTATGGCTACACCTTC.

The chain employs TRBV5-1 and TRBJ2-7; 11 positions match TRBD1. Germline CDR1 is SGHRS and CDR2 is YFSETQ. The CDR3 loop spans 14 amino acids. Unmatched junction bases numbered 5, after V lost 4 bases and J lost 5 bases. The CDR3 region is CASSLGQGDDEQYF. The CDR3 coding sequence is TGCGCCAGCAGCCTGGGACAGGGGGATGACGAGCAGTACTTC.